The 14 T cell receptor beta chains below were found in one sample sequenced in a study of CD8 T cells in ankylosing spondylitis. TCRdb itself ran the 5' RACE reads through MiXCR, one entry per CDR3 protein. Among about 280,000 distinct CDR3 sequences, approximately 20% were seen once, and the ten largest hold roughly 7.3%. The source material was blood, either unsorted or a sorted T cell fraction (not recorded which). The receptors shown here come from a male donor with ankylosing spondylitis or in good health (not recorded which).

This clonotype was picked up a small number of times. The J gene is TRBJ2-1, the V gene TRBV12-3 or TRBV12-4; the match to TRBD1 covers 7 bases. The CDR3 has 17 residues. J lost 5 bases, V lost 1 base, and 11 bases had no gene match. As DNA, the CDR3 is TGTGCCAGCAGTTTAGAGGTTCAGACAGGGATTAACAATGAGCAGTTCTTC. This encodes CASSLEVQTGINNEQFF.

This clonotype came up a few times. This chain uses TRBV5-5 with TRBJ1-5; 8 bases align to TRBD1. Looked up from germline, CDR1 is SGHKS and CDR2 is YYEKEE (reference sequence). The CDR3 consists of 17 residues. V lost 5 bases and J lost 0; bases outside the gene matches: 10. The CDR3 region is CASSPTGATYSNQPQHF. The CDR3 DNA reads as TGTGCCAGCAGTCCGACAGGGGCCACTTATAGCAATCAGCCCCAGCATTTT.

This chain connects TRBV27 to TRBJ2-7, with 7 bases fitting TRBD1. With V trimmed by 3 bases and J by 0 bases, 8 bases remained unmatched. The length of the CDR3 is 16 residues. CDR1 is MNHEY and CDR2 is SMNVEV in the germline V gene (reference sequence). The CDR3 DNA reads as TGTGCCAGCAGTTTGTCGGGGACAGCCAGCTCCTACGAGCAGTACGTC. Its protein product is CASSLSGTASSYEQYV.

This clonotype was counted a few times. V gene TRBV6-1 combines with J gene TRBJ2-6; 7 nucleotides align to TRBD1. Unmatched junction bases numbered 11, after V lost 6 bases and J lost 0 bases. The CDR3 runs 18 residues. Germline lookup yields CDR1 MNHNS and CDR2 SASEGT. CDR3 DNA: TGTGCCAGCAGCTCTACCCTGCAGGGGGTCTCTGGGGCCAACGTCCTGACTTTC. As protein: CASSSTLQGVSGANVLTF.

The chain is built from TRBV24-1 and TRBJ2-3; tentatively, D is TRBD2 (6 bases). Trimming left V 5 bases short and J 2 bases short, with 16 bases between. In germline, CDR1 is KGHDR, CDR2 SFDVKD. The CDR3 totals 16 residues. The CDR3 is CATSGRPGDHTDTQYF. CDR3 DNA: TGTGCCACCAGTGGAAGACCGGGGGATCACACAGATACGCAGTATTTT.

This chain joins TRBV27 and TRBJ1-5; D is possibly TRBD1 (6 bases). The CDR3 has 15 amino acids. Germline CDR1 reads MNHEY; CDR2 reads SMNVEV (reference sequence). V dropped 6 bases and J dropped 6 bases, with 18 bases sitting between them. The CDR3 DNA reads as TGTGCCAGCAGACCAGACGGGGGGCGAGGTCAGCCCCAGCATTTT. It yields the protein CASRPDGGRGQPQHF.

This clonotype was observed a handful of times. This sequence joins TRBV12-3 or TRBV12-4 and TRBJ2-2; a weak D match, TRBD2 (6 bases). This CDR3 contains 16 residues. Trimming removed 2 bases from V and 5 bases from J, with 15 bases in between. The CDR3 nucleotides are TGTGCCAGCAGTTTAATGAGCGGCGGAGGGACCGGGGAGCTGTTTTTT. This encodes CASSLMSGGGTGELFF.

This clonotype was observed a handful of times. This chain connects TRBV20-1 to TRBJ1-6; D ambiguous. V lost 5 bases to trimming and J lost 7 bases, with 15 bases between them. In germline, CDR1 is DFQATT, CDR2 SNEGSKA (reference sequence). The CDR3 contains 14 residues. CDR3 in DNA: TGCAGTGCTCCACGTCGGGAGATAAATTCACCCCTCCACTTT. Translation gives CSAPRREINSPLHF.

This clonotype was detected ten times or more. J is TRBJ2-1 and V is TRBV20-1; the match to TRBD2 covers 16 bases. Trimming removed 2 bases from V and 6 bases from J; junction bases left unmatched: 7. The CDR3 contains 17 residues. In germline, CDR1 is DFQATT, CDR2 SNEGSKA (reference sequence). CDR3 in amino acids: CSARSPGLAGGPNEQFF. CDR3 nucleotides: TGCAGTGCTAGATCACCGGGACTAGCGGGAGGGCCCAATGAGCAGTTCTTC.

The DNA of the CDR3 is TGTGCCAGCAGCTTAGTAGTCCGGGACTATGGCTACACCTTC. Amino acids: CASSLVVRDYGYTF. This rearrangement joins TRBV7-9 to TRBJ1-2, with D hard to call. Germline V gives CDR1 SEHNR, CDR2 FQNEAQ (reference sequence). V shed 1 base and J shed 3 bases, with 9 bases lying between them. The CDR3 length is 14 residues.

This clonotype was recorded a few times. The V call is TRBV5-1, the J call TRBJ2-3, with D maybe TRBD2 (6 bases). CDR1 and CDR2 from the germline V gene are SGHRS and YFSETQ. The CDR3 length is 13 residues. Trimming took 4 bases from V and 3 from J, leaving 9 bases between them. CDR3 protein: CASSTAGTDTQYF. The CDR3 region has the DNA TGCGCCAGCAGCACCGCGGGGACAGATACGCAGTATTTT.

This clonotype was seen at least ten times. CDR3 amino acids: CASSHKNETQYF. The CDR3 coding sequence is TGTGCCAGCAGTCATAAGAATGAGACCCAGTACTTC. The gene calls are TRBV27 and TRBJ2-5, with no clear D. The CDR3 totals 12 residues. Germline assignment: CDR1 MNHEY and CDR2 SMNVEV (reference sequence). Trimming pared 5 bases from V and 5 bases from J, leaving 9 bases between.

This clonotype was observed a few times. The chain employs TRBV6-1 and TRBJ1-5; D is unclear. This CDR3 contains 12 residues. Per germline, CDR1 MNHNS and CDR2 SASEGT. Trimming removed 3 bases from V and 9 bases from J, with 9 bases in between. The CDR3 loop reads CASSDQLGPQHF. CDR3 DNA: TGTGCCAGCAGTGACCAGTTAGGGCCCCAGCATTTT.

This clonotype was recorded a few times. The chain combines TRBV6-1 with TRBJ1-4; no definite D call. CDR1 is MNHNS, CDR2 SASEGT, per germline. The CDR3 has 13 residues. V was cut by 1 base and J by 7 bases, with 7 bases left in between. The CDR3 reads CASSEVTAEKLFF. The CDR3, as DNA: TGTGCCAGCAGTGAAGTGACTGCTGAAAAACTGTTTTTT.